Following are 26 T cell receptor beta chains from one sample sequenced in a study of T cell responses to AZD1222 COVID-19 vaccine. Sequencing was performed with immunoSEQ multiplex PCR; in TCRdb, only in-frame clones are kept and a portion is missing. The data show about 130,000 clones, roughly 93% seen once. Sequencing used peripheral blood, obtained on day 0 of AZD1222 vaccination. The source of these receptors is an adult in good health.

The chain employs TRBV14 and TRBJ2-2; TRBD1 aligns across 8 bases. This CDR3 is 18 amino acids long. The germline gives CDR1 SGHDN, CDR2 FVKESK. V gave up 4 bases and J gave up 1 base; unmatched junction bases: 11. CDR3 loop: CASSPETGVFLNTGELFF. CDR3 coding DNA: TGTGCCAGCAGCCCTGAGACAGGGGTGTTCTTGAACACCGGGGAGCTGTTTTTT.

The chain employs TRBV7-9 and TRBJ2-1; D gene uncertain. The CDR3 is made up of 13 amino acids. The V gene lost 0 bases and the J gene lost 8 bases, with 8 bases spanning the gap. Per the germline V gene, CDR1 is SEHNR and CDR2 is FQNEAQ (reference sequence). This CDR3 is CASSLAVRDEQFF. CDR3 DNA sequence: TGTGCCAGCAGCTTAGCGGTTAGGGATGAGCAGTTCTTC.

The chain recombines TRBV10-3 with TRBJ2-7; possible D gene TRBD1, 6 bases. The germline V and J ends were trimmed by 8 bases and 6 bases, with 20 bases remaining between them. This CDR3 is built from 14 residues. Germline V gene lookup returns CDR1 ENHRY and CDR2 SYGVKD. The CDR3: CAIAPSQGNREQYF. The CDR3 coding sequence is TGTGCCATCGCCCCCTCCCAGGGGAATCGCGAGCAGTACTTC.

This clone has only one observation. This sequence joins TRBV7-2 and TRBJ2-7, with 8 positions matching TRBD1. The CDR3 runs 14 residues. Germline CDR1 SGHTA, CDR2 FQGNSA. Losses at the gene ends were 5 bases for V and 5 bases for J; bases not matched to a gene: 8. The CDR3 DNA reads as TGTGCCAGCAGCACGAGGACAGGGTCCCACGAGCAGTACTTC. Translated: CASSTRTGSHEQYF.

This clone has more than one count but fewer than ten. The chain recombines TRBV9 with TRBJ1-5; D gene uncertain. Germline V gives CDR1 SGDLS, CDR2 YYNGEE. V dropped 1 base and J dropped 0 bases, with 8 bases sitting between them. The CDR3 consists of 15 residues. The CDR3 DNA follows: TGTGCCAGCAGCGTAAGTGGGAATAGCAATCAGCCCCAGCATTTT. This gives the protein CASSVSGNSNQPQHF.

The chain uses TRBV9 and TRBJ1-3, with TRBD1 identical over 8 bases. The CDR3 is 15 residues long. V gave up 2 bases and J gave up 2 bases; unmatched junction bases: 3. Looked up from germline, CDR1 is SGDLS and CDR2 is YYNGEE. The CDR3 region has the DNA TGTGCCAGCAGCGTTCAGGGGGCAGCTGGAAACACCATATATTTT. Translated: CASSVQGAAGNTIYF.

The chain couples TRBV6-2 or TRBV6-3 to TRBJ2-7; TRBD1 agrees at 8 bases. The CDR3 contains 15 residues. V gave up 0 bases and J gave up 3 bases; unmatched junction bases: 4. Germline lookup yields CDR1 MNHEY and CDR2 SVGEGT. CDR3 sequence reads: CASSYSWTGSYEQYF. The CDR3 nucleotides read TGTGCCAGCAGTTACTCGTGGACAGGGAGCTACGAGCAGTACTTC.

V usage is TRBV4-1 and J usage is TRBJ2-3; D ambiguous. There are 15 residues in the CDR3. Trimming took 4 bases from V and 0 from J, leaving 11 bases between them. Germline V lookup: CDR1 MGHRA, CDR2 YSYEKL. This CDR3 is CASSRQQISTDTQYF. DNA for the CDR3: TGCGCCAGCAGCCGGCAACAAATAAGCACAGATACGCAGTATTTT.

CDR3 sequence reads: CASSSPGLPNTEAFF. For the CDR3, the DNA is TGTGCCAGCAGCTCGCCGGGACTCCCGAACACTGAAGCTTTCTTT. The gene calls are TRBV11-2 and TRBJ1-1, with D possibly TRBD1 on 5 matching bases. The CDR3 contains 15 residues. Germline V CDR1 and CDR2: SGHAT, FQNNGV. The V and J ends lost 4 bases and 1 base respectively, with 13 bases between them.

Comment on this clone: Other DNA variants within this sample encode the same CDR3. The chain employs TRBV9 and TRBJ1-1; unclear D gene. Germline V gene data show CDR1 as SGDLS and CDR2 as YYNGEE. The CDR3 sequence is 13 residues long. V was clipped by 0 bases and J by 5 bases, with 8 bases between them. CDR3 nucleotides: TGTGCCAGCAGCGTAGGTGGCTCAACTGAAGCTTTCTTT. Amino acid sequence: CASSVGGSTEAFF.

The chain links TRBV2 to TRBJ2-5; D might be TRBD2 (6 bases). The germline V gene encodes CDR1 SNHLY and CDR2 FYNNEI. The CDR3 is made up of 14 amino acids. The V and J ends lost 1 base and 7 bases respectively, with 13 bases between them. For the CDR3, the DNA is TGTGCCAGCAGTGAAGACGGGAAGGGAGGGACCCAGTACTTC. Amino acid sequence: CASSEDGKGGTQYF.

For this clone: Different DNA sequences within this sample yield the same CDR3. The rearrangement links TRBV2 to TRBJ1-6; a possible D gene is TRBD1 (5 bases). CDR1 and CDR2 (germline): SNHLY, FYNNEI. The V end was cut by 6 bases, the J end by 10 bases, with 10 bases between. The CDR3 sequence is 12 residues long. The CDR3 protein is CASRGEGSPLHF. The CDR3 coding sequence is TGTGCCAGCAGGGGGGAGGGGTCACCCCTCCACTTT.

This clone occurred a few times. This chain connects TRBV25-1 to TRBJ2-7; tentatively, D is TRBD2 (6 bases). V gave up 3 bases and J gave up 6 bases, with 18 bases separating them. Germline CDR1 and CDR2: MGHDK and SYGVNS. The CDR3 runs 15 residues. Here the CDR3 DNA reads TGTGCCAGCAGTGAGACCGGGACCGGGAGAGGCGAGCAGTACTTC. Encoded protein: CASSETGTGRGEQYF.

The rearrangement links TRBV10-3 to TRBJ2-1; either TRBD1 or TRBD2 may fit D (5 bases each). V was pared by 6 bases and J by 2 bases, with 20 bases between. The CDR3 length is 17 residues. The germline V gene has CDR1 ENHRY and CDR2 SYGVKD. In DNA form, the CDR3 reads TGTGCCATCAGAAATACCGCCGGGACGCAGACCTACAATGAGCAGTTCTTC. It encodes CAIRNTAGTQTYNEQFF.

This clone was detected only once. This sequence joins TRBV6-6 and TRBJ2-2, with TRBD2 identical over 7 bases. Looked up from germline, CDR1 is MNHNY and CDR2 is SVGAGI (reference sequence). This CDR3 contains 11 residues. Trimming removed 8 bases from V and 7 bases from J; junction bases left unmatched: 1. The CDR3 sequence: CASGEGGELFF. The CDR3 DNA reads TGTGCCAGCGGGGAGGGCGGGGAGCTGTTTTTT.

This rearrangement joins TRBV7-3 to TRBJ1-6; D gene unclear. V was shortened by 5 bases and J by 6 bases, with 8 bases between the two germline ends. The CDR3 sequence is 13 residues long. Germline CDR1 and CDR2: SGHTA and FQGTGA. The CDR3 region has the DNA TGTGCCAGCAGCACAGTTCTTAATTCACCCCTCCACTTT. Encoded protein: CASSTVLNSPLHF.

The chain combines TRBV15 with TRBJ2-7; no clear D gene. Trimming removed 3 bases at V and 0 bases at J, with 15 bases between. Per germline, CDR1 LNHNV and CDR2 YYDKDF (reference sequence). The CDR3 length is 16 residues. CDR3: CATSSGRIQSSYEQYF. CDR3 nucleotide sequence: TGTGCCACCAGCAGTGGGCGGATTCAGAGCTCCTACGAGCAGTACTTC.

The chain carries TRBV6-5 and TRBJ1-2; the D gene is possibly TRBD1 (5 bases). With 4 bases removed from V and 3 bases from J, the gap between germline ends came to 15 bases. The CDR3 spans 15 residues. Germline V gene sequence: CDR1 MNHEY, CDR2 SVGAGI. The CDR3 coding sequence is TGTGCCAGCAGTTCTCGGGGGGGAGTCGACTATGGCTACACCTTC. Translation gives CASSSRGGVDYGYTF.

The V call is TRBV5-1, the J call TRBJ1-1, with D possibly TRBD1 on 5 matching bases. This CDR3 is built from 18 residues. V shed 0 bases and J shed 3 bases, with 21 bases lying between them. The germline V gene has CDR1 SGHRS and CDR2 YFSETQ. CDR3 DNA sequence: TGCGCCAGCAGCTTGGTTTTGAGGGGAAGGGGCGTCTACACTGAAGCTTTCTTT. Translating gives CASSLVLRGRGVYTEAFF.

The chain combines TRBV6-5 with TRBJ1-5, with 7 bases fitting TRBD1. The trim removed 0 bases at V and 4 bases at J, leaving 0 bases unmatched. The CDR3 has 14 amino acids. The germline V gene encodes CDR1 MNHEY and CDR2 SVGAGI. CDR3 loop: CASSYSQGNQPQHF. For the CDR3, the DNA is TGTGCCAGCAGTTACTCACAGGGGAATCAGCCCCAGCATTTT.

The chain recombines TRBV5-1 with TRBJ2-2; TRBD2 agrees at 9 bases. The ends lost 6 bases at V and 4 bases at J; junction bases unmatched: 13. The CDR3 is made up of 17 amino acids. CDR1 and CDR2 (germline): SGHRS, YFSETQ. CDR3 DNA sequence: TGCGCCAGCACAAAAGCGGGGGGCTCCCAATTCACCGGGGAGCTGTTTTTT. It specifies CASTKAGGSQFTGELFF.

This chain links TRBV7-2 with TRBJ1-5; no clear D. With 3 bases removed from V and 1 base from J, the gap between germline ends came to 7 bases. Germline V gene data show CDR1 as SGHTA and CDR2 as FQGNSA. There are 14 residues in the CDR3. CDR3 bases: TGTGCCAGCAGCTTGGACTTGAGCAATCAGCCCCAGCATTTT. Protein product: CASSLDLSNQPQHF. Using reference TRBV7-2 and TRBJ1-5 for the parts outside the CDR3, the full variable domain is GAGVSQSPSNKVTEKGKDVELRCDPISGHTALYWYRQSLGQGLEFLIYFQGNSAPDKSGLPSDRFSAERTGGSVSTLTIQRTQQEDSAVYLCASSLDLSNQPQHFGDGTRLSIL.

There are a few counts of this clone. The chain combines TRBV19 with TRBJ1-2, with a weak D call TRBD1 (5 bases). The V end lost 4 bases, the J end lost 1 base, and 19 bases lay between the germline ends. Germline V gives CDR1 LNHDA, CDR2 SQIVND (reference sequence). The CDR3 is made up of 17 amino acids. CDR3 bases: TGTGCCAGTAGTAACCCCTGGGTGGCAGGGCGTAACTATGGCTACACCTTC. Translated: CASSNPWVAGRNYGYTF. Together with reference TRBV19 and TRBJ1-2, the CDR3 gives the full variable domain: DGGITQSPKYLFRKEGQNVTLSCEQNLNHDAMYWYRQDPGQGLRLIYYSQIVNDFQKGDIAEGYSVSREKKESFPLTVTSAQKNPTAFYLCASSNPWVAGRNYGYTFGSGTRLTVV.

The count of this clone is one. The CDR3, as DNA: TGTGCCAGCAGTTACGAGGCAGGGGGCGGATTGGGCTACACCTTC. Its translation is CASSYEAGGGLGYTF. V is TRBV6-5 and J is TRBJ1-2, with 8 bases that match TRBD1. Germline CDR1 is MNHEY and CDR2 is SVGAGI. There are 15 residues in the CDR3. V was pared by 2 bases and J by 8 bases, with 10 bases of the junction left unmatched.

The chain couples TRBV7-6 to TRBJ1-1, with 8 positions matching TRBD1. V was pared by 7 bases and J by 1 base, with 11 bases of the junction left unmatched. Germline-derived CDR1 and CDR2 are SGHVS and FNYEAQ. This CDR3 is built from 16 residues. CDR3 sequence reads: CASTWQGASWNTEAFF. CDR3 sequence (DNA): TGTGCCAGCACCTGGCAGGGGGCATCCTGGAACACTGAAGCTTTCTTT. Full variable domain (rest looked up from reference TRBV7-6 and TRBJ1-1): GAGVSQSPRYKVTKRGQDVALRCDPISGHVSLYWYRQALGQGPEFLTYFNYEAQQDKSGLPNDRFSAERPEGSISTLTIQRTEQRDSAMYRCASTWQGASWNTEAFFGQGTRLTVV.

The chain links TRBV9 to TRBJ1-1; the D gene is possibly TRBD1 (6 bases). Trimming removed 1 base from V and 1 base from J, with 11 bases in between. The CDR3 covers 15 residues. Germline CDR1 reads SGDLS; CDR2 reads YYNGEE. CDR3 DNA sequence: TGTGCCAGCAGCGTAATGGGCAGGGGGAACACTGAAGCTTTCTTT. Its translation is CASSVMGRGNTEAFF.